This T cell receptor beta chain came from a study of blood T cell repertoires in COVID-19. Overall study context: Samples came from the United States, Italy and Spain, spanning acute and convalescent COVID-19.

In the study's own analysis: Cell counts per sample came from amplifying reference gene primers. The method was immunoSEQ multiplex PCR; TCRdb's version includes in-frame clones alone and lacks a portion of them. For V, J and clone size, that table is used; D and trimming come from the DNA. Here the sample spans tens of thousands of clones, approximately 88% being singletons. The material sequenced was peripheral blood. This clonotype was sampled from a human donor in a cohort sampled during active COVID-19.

The chain's CDR3 is CASSLAARGGGVYEQYF. CDR3 in DNA: TGCGCCAGCAGCTTGGCTGCTCGCGGCGGGGGGGTATACGAGCAGTACTTC. The chain couples TRBV5-1 to TRBJ2-7; 9 bases match TRBD2. The CDR3 has 17 residues. Germline CDR1 SGHRS, CDR2 YFSETQ. The ends lost 0 bases at V and 4 bases at J; junction bases unmatched: 11. Together with reference TRBV5-1 and TRBJ2-7, the CDR3 gives the full variable domain: KAGVTQTPRYLIKTRGQQVTLSCSPISGHRSVSWYQQTPGQGLQFLFEYFSETQRNKGNFPGRFSGRQFSNSRSEMNVSTLELGDSALYLCASSLAARGGGVYEQYFGPGTRLTVT.